This T cell receptor beta chain appears in the sequencing data of a study of cytomegalovirus exposure and HLA in healthy donors. The study's findings and limits: It is likely that the observed cluster of highly shared sequence variants was a sequencing artifact. Later analysis associated a missense DCLRE1C variant with TCR beta V- and J-gene trimming. Exclusion applied to some V segments, including TRBV6-2 and TRBV6-3, as they were indistinguishable.

The PCR used 60 Vbeta and 13 Jbeta primers. Using immunoSEQ multiplex PCR, the repertoire was profiled, and TCRdb retains in-frame clones only, with some absent. This table has 150,000 to 200,000 clones, less than 90% appearing once. To note about this clone: Antigen: not known.

Germline V CDR1 and CDR2: MDHEN, SYDVKM. The CDR3 extends over 14 amino acids. V gave up 5 bases and J gave up 7 bases, with 18 bases separating them. The origin of this receptor is a middle-aged man in good health and CMV-seronegative. V gene TRBV28 combines with J gene TRBJ2-7, with a weak D call TRBD2 (5 bases). The sequencing input was PBMCs. The CDR3 loop is CASSPAAGLREQYF. The CDR3 nucleotides are TGTGCCAGCAGTCCGGCCGCGGGCCTAAGGGAGCAGTACTTC.